The 15 T cell receptor beta chains below come from one sample, sequenced in a study of beta chain features in type 1 diabetes. Expressed TCRB transcripts were sequenced after all isolated RNA was converted to cDNA. Data came from immunoSEQ multiplex PCR; TCRdb stores just in-frame clones and leaves some out. This sample has 300,000 or so clones, with approximately 8.2% found just once. Specimen: central memory CD4+ T cells from blood. All receptors come from a woman aged 18-29 years in good health.

In regard to this clone: Other DNA sequences of this sample code for an identical CDR3. This chain uses TRBV10-3 with TRBJ1-5; D gene uncertain. Per germline, CDR1 ENHRY and CDR2 SYGVKD. V lost 3 bases and J lost 3, with 3 bases in between. The CDR3 contains 12 residues. CDR3 amino acids: CAISDLNQPQHF. The DNA for the CDR3 is TGTGCCATCAGTGACCTCAATCAGCCCCAGCATTTT.

This rearrangement joins TRBV2 to TRBJ1-1, with 9 positions matching TRBD1. Germline values: CDR1 SNHLY, CDR2 FYNNEI. CDR3 length: 15 residues. J gave up 11 bases and V 2 bases, and 12 bases lay outside the gene matches. The CDR3 region is CASSEPLFTGGSAFF. CDR3 nucleotide sequence: TGTGCCAGCAGTGAACCGCTGTTCACAGGGGGCTCTGCTTTCTTT.

The V gene is TRBV5-4, the J gene TRBJ1-1; D perhaps matches TRBD1 (6 bases). This CDR3 spans 15 amino acids. V was cut by 4 bases and J by 5 bases, with 18 bases left in between. The germline V gene encodes CDR1 SGHNT and CDR2 YYREEE (reference sequence). CDR3 DNA sequence: TGTGCCAGCAGCCCACCTAGTCAGGGGAGGACTGAAGCTTTCTTT. Its protein is CASSPPSQGRTEAFF. Using reference TRBV5-4 and TRBJ1-1 for the parts outside the CDR3, the full variable domain is ETGVTQSPTHLIKTRGQQVTLRCSSQSGHNTVSWYQQALGQGPQFIFQYYREEENGRGNFPPRFSGLQFPNYSSELNVNALELDDSALYLCASSPPSQGRTEAFFGQGTRLTVV.

The genes are TRBV15 and TRBJ2-1, with TRBD1 identical over 7 bases. Germline V gene sequence: CDR1 LNHNV, CDR2 YYDKDF (reference sequence). CDR3 size: 13 residues. Unmatched junction bases numbered 4, after V lost 8 bases and J lost 3 bases. The CDR3 region has the DNA TGTGCCACCGGACAGGTGATCTACAATGAGCAGTTCTTC. This gives the protein CATGQVIYNEQFF.

The chain combines TRBV12-5 with TRBJ2-5, with TRBD2 identical over 9 bases. The CDR3 has 15 amino acids. The V gene's germline CDR1 is LGHNT and CDR2 FRNRAP. Unmatched junction bases numbered 1, after V lost 1 base and J lost 1 base. The CDR3 is CASGLGLAVQETQYF. CDR3 sequence (DNA): TGTGCTAGTGGTTTGGGACTAGCGGTCCAAGAGACCCAGTACTTC.

On this clone: In the same sample, other DNA sequences code for this CDR3. This chain connects TRBV11-2 to TRBJ2-1, with D unresolved. This CDR3 has 15 amino acids. Germline-derived CDR1 and CDR2 are SGHAT and FQNNGV. The V end lost 0 bases, the J end lost 3 bases, and 9 bases lay between the germline ends. CDR3: CASSLDLPGYNEQFF. The CDR3 bases are TGTGCCAGCAGCTTAGATCTACCAGGCTACAATGAGCAGTTCTTC.

This clone turned up a few times. V and J are TRBV28 and TRBJ1-6; 8 bases are shared with TRBD1. The V gene end was trimmed by 6 bases and the J gene end by 8 bases; junction bases not matched to a gene: 9. The CDR3 totals 15 residues. Germline V CDR1 and CDR2: MDHEN, SYDVKM. The CDR3 is CASRLSGGADSPLHF. For the CDR3, the DNA is TGTGCCAGCAGGCTATCAGGGGGCGCCGATTCACCCCTCCACTTT.

This clone has just a few counts. The gene calls are TRBV6-5 and TRBJ2-1; 11 bases align to TRBD2. With 5 bases clipped from V and 8 bases from J, the junction kept 8 bases outside the gene matches. Looked up from germline, CDR1 is MNHEY and CDR2 is SVGAGI. The CDR3 extends over 15 amino acids. CDR3 loop: CASSAGTSGIHEQFF. The CDR3 DNA follows: TGTGCCAGCAGTGCCGGGACTAGCGGCATCCATGAGCAGTTCTTC.

This clone has only a few counts. This rearrangement joins TRBV9 to TRBJ2-3; D may be TRBD2 (5 bases). Trimming removed 2 bases at V and 3 bases at J, with 10 bases between. Germline V gene data show CDR1 as SGDLS and CDR2 as YYNGEE. CDR3 length: 14 residues. CDR3 DNA: TGTGCCAGCAGCGTCGGACTGAAGACAGATACGCAGTATTTT. Translating gives CASSVGLKTDTQYF.

In this sample, this clone turned up many times. The chain recombines TRBV7-9 with TRBJ2-4; D possibly uses TRBD1 or TRBD2 (5 bases each). V lost 5 bases, J lost 0 bases, and 11 bases lay in between. Germline lookup yields CDR1 SEHNR and CDR2 FQNEAQ (reference sequence). CDR3 length: 15 amino acids. This CDR3 reads CASSPQGTAKNIQYF. The DNA for the CDR3 is TGTGCCAGCAGCCCCCAAGGGACAGCCAAAAACATTCAGTACTTC.

This clone was picked up a small number of times. J is TRBJ2-7 and V is TRBV6-5; 9 bases fit TRBD2. The CDR3 sequence is 14 residues long. The V segment lost 7 bases and the J segment 5 bases; nucleotides outside the gene matches: 9. Germline values: CDR1 MNHEY, CDR2 SVGAGI. CDR3 amino acids: CASTPSGRNDEQYF. CDR3 bases: TGTGCCAGCACCCCAAGCGGGAGGAACGACGAGCAGTACTTC.

Concerning this clone: A much larger clone is a single base away; this may be a read error. Additional DNA sequences in this sample encode the identical CDR3. This rearrangement joins TRBV7-2 to TRBJ2-4; 10 bases match TRBD2. J lost 6 bases, V lost 1 base, and 0 bases had no gene match. Germline lookup yields CDR1 SGHTA and CDR2 FQGNSA. This CDR3 is built from 14 residues. The CDR3 bases are TGTGCCAGCAGCTTAGGACTAGCGGGAAACATTCAGTACTTC. Amino acid sequence: CASSLGLAGNIQYF.

This clone was seen a handful of times. At the DNA level, this CDR3 is encoded by other sequences in the same sample as well. This chain joins TRBV5-1 and TRBJ2-1; D is perhaps TRBD2 (6 bases). The germline V gene has CDR1 SGHRS and CDR2 YFSETQ. V lost 0 bases, J lost 7 bases, and 8 bases lay in between. CDR3 size: 13 residues. CDR3 loop: CASSLGDFNEQFF. The CDR3 DNA is TGCGCCAGCAGCTTGGGGGACTTTAATGAGCAGTTCTTC. Variable domain in full (rest from reference TRBV5-1 and TRBJ2-1): KAGVTQTPRYLIKTRGQQVTLSCSPISGHRSVSWYQQTPGQGLQFLFEYFSETQRNKGNFPGRFSGRQFSNSRSEMNVSTLELGDSALYLCASSLGDFNEQFFGPGTRLTVL.

In its sample, this clone was seen a few times. The chain has TRBV7-2 and TRBJ1-1, with 10 bases identical to TRBD1. The ends lost 4 bases at V and 8 bases at J; junction bases unmatched: 7. The CDR3 covers 14 residues. CDR1 is SGHTA, CDR2 FQGNSA, per germline. This CDR3 is CASSSSGQGWEAFF. Written as DNA, the CDR3 is TGTGCCAGCAGCTCCTCGGGACAGGGGTGGGAAGCTTTCTTT.

This clone showed up just a few times. CDR3 protein: CASSLGLGGTGFYNEQFF. DNA for the CDR3: TGCGCCAGCAGCTTGGGCCTAGGCGGGACAGGTTTCTACAATGAGCAGTTCTTC. The genes are TRBV5-1 and TRBJ2-1; 8 nucleotides align to TRBD1. Germline V CDR1 and CDR2: SGHRS, YFSETQ. The CDR3 has 18 amino acids. Trimming cost V 0 bases and J 3 bases; bases outside gene matches: 11. Full variable domain (remainder filled in from reference TRBV5-1 and TRBJ2-1): KAGVTQTPRYLIKTRGQQVTLSCSPISGHRSVSWYQQTPGQGLQFLFEYFSETQRNKGNFPGRFSGRQFSNSRSEMNVSTLELGDSALYLCASSLGLGGTGFYNEQFFGPGTRLTVL.